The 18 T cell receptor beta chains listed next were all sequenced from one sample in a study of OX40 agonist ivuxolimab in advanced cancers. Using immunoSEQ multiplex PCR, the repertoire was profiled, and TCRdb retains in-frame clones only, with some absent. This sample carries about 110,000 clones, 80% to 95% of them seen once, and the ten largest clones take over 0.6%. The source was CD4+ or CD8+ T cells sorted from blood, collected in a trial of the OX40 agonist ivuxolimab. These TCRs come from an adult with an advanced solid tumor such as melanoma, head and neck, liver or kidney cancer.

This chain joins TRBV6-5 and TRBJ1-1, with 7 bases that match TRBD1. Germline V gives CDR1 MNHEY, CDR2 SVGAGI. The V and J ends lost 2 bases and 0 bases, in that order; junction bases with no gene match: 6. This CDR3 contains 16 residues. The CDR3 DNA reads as TGTGCCAGCAGTTACCGGGACAGAAGTTTGAACACTGAAGCTTTCTTT. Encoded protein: CASSYRDRSLNTEAFF.

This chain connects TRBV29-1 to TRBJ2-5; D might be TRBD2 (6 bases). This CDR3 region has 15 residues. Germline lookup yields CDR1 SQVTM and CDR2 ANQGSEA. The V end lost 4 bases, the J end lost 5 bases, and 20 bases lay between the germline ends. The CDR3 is CSVANDLIRGETQYF. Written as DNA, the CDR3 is TGCAGCGTTGCCAACGACCTTATTCGGGGGGAGACCCAGTACTTC. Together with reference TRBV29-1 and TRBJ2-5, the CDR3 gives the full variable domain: SAVISQKPSRDICQRGTSLTIQCQVDSQVTMMFWYRQQPGQSLTLIATANQGSEATYESGFVIDKFPISRPNLTFSTLTVSNMSPEDSSIYLCSVANDLIRGETQYFGPGTRLLVL.

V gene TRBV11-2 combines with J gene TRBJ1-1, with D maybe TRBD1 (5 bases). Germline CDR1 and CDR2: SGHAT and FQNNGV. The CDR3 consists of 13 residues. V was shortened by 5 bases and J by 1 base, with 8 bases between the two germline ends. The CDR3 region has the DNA TGTGCCAGCAGCGTGACAGAGAACACTGAAGCTTTCTTT. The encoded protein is CASSVTENTEAFF.

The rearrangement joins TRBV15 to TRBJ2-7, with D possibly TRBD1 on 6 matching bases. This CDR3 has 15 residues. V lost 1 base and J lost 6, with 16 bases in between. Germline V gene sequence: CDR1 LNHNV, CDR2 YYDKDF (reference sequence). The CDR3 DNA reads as TGTGCCACCAGCAGAGGGGGGCAGGGGATCTCCGAGCAGTACTTC. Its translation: CATSRGGQGISEQYF. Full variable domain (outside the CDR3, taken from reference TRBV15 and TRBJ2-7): DAMVIQNPRYQVTQFGKPVTLSCSQTLNHNVMYWYQQKSSQAPKLLFHYYDKDFNNEADTPDNFQSRRPNTSFCFLDIRSPGLGDTAMYLCATSRGGQGISEQYFGPGTRLTVT.

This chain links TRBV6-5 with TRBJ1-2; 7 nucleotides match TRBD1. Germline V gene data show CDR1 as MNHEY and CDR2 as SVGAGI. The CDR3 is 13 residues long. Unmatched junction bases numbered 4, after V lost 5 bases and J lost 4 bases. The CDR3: CASSPGGSYGYTF. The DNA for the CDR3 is TGTGCCAGCAGTCCAGGGGGGAGCTATGGCTACACCTTC.

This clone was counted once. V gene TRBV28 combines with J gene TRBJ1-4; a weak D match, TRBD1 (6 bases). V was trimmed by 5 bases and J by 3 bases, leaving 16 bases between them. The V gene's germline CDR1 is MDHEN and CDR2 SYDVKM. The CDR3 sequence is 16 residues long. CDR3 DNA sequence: TGTGCCAGCAGTAAACAACAGGGACTACCTAATGAAAAACTGTTTTTT. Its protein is CASSKQQGLPNEKLFF.

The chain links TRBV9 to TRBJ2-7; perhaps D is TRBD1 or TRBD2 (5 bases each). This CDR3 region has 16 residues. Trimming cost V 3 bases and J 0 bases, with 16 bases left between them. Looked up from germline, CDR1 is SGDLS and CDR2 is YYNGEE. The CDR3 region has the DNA TGTGCCAGCAGCGCTCCCGGGACCCCGAGCTCCTACGAGCAGTACTTC. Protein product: CASSAPGTPSSYEQYF. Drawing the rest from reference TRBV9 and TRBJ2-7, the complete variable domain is DSGVTQTPKHLITATGQRVTLRCSPRSGDLSVYWYQQSLDQGLQFLIQYYNGEERAKGNILERFSAQQFPDLHSELNLSSLELGDSALYFCASSAPGTPSSYEQYFGPGTRLTVT.

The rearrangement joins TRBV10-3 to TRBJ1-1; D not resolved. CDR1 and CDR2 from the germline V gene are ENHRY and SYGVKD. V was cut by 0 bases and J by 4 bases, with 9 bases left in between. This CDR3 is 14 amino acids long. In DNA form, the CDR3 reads TGTGCCATCAGTGAGTCCGGAGCTGGCACTGAAGCTTTCTTT. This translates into CAISESGAGTEAFF.

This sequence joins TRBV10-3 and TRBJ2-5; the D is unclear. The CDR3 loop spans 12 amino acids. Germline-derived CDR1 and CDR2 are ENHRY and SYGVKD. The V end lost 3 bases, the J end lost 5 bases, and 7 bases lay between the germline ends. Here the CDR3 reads CAISEVEETQYF. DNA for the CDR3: TGTGCCATCAGTGAAGTGGAGGAGACCCAGTACTTC.

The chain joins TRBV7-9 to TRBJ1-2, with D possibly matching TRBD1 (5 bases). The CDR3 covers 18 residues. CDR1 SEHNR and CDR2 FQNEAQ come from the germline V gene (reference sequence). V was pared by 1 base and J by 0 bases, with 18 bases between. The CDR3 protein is CASSLGAGLDLTNYGYTF. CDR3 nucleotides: TGTGCCAGCAGCTTAGGTGCGGGACTCGACCTAACTAACTATGGCTACACCTTC.

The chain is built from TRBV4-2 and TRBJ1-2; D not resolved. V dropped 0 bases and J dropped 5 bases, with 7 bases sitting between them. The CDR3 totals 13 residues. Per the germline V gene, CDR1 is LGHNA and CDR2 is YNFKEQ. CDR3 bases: TGTGCCAGCAGCCAAGATGGCCTGTATGGCTACACCTTC. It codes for CASSQDGLYGYTF.

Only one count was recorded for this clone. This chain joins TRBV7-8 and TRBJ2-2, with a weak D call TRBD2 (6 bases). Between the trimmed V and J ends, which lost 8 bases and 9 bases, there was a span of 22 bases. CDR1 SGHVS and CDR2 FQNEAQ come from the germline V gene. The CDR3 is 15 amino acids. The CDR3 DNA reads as TGTGCCAGCGGCCTGGGGGGAGATGTTTTTCGGGAGCTGTTTTTT. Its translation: CASGLGGDVFRELFF.

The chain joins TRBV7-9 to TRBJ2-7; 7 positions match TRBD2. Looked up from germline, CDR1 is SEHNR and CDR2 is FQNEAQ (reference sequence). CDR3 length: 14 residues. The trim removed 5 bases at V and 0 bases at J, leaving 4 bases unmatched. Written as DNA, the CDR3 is TGTGCCAGCAGCACTAGCGCAGCCTCCTACGAGCAGTACTTC. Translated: CASSTSAASYEQYF.

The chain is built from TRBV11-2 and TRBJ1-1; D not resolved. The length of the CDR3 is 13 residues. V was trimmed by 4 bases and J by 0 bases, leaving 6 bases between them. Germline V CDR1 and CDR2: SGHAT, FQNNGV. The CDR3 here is CASSSQLNTEAFF. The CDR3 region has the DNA TGTGCCAGCAGCTCCCAGCTGAACACTGAAGCTTTCTTT.

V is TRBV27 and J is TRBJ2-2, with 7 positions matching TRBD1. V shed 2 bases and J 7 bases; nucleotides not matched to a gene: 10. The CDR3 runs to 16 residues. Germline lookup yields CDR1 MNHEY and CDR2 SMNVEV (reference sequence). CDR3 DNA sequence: TGTGCCAGCAGTTTAGTTGGGACAGAAGGGGGCGGGGAGCTGTTTTTT. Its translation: CASSLVGTEGGGELFF.

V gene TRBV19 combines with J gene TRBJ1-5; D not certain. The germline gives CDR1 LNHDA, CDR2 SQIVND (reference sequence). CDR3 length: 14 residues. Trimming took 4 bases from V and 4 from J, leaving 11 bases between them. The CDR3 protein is CASSSTFINQPQHF. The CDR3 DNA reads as TGTGCCAGTAGTAGCACGTTCATTAATCAGCCCCAGCATTTT.

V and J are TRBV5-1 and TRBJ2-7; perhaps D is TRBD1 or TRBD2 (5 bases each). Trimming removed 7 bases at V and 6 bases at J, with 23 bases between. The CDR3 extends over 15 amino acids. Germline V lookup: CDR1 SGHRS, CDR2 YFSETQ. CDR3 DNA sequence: TGCGCCAGCCGCACCCCTGGGACCCAAGGCAGCGAGCAGTACTTC. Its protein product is CASRTPGTQGSEQYF. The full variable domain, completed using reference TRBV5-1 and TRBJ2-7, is KAGVTQTPRYLIKTRGQQVTLSCSPISGHRSVSWYQQTPGQGLQFLFEYFSETQRNKGNFPGRFSGRQFSNSRSEMNVSTLELGDSALYLCASRTPGTQGSEQYFGPGTRLTVT.

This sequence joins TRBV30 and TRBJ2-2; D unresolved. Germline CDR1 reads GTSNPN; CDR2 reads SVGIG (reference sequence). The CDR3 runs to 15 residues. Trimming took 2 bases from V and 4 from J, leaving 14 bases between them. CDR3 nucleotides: TGTGCCTGGAGTATGAGCGAAAAGGTCACCGGGGAGCTGTTTTTT. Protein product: CAWSMSEKVTGELFF.